What follows describes a single T cell receptor (beta chain). Antigen specificity is unknown. The primer mix had 60 Vbeta and 13 Jbeta primers. Some clones are missing from TCRdb's copy, which holds only in-frame ones; the method was immunoSEQ multiplex PCR. Seen in this sample are tens of thousands of clones; the ten most common clones hold approximately 4.2%. J lost 8 bases, V lost 6 bases, and 14 bases had no gene match. Germline V gene data show CDR1 as MGHDK and CDR2 as SYGVNS. The CDR3 is made up of 15 amino acids. The sample originates from a study of cytomegalovirus exposure and HLA in healthy donors. General study points: The analysis excluded some indistinguishable V segments, including TRBV6-2 and TRBV6-3. Rare TCR sequences predominated, though certain public TCRs were found in many donors.

This clonotype was sampled from a young man in good health and CMV-seropositive. The chain recombines TRBV25-1 with TRBJ1-2; 8 nucleotides match TRBD1. Material: PBMCs. The CDR3 reads CASRGSGRGLGGYTF. As DNA, the CDR3 is TGTGCCAGCAGGGGCTCGGGCAGGGGGCTAGGAGGCTACACCTTC.